One sample yielded the 30 T cell receptor beta chains listed below, sequenced in a study of cytomegalovirus exposure and HLA in healthy donors listed by TCRdb under 2017. The method was the immunoSEQ multiplex PCR assay. For the multiplex PCR, a mixture combining 60 forward primers for TCR Vbeta segments and 13 reverse primers for TCR Jbeta segments was used. Imported from immuneACCESS, the table was reduced by TCRdb to in-frame sequences with V and J called. These copies leave out some clones; in studies compared against another copy, an unresolved V gene accounts for under half, and the cause of the remainder is not known. Present in this sample are fewer than 110,000 clones, 74% of which were seen just once. The ten largest account for around 13% of the sample. Sequenced sample: PBMCs. All receptors come from a woman aged 40 to 50 in good health and CMV-seropositive.

The rearrangement links TRBV5-5 to TRBJ2-7, with 8 bases fitting TRBD2. This CDR3 spans 16 amino acids. The germline CDR1 and CDR2 sequences are SGHKS and YYEKEE (reference sequence). The trim removed 4 bases at V and 0 bases at J, leaving 9 bases unmatched. The CDR3 nucleotides are TGTGCCAGCAGCCACGGGGCTAGCGGGTACTCCTACGAGCAGTACTTC. Translation gives CASSHGASGYSYEQYF.

The chain is built from TRBV29-1 and TRBJ1-1, with D tentatively TRBD1 (5 bases). Trimming removed 0 bases at V and 9 bases at J, with 11 bases between. The CDR3 sequence is 12 residues long. The germline V gene encodes CDR1 SQVTM and CDR2 ANQGSEA. CDR3 sequence (DNA): TGCAGCGTTGAAGATCGGGCAGGGCAAGCTTTCTTT. Amino acid sequence: CSVEDRAGQAFF.

The V call is TRBV6-1, the J call TRBJ1-5; tentative D call: TRBD1 (5 bases). The germline CDR1 and CDR2 sequences are MNHNS and SASEGT. This CDR3 comprises 18 residues. The V gene lost 4 bases and the J gene lost 3 bases, with 22 bases spanning the gap. CDR3 sequence: CASSAHHRGTQPNQPQHF. The DNA of the CDR3 is TGTGCCAGCAGTGCCCATCATCGCGGGACTCAGCCCAATCAGCCCCAGCATTTT.

The chain uses TRBV18 and TRBJ1-1, with 8 nucleotides matching TRBD1. The V gene's germline CDR1 is KGHSH and CDR2 LQKENI. This CDR3 has 15 residues. The trim removed 5 bases at V and 5 bases at J, leaving 10 bases unmatched. The CDR3 is CASSTGAQGGTEAFF. CDR3 sequence (DNA): TGTGCCAGCTCAACAGGGGCACAGGGGGGGACTGAAGCTTTCTTT.

The chain is built from TRBV5-1 and TRBJ2-2, with 7 bases identical to TRBD1. Germline CDR1 is SGHRS and CDR2 is YFSETQ. There are 14 residues in the CDR3. Trimming cost V 4 bases and J 5 bases; bases outside gene matches: 5. The CDR3 coding sequence is TGCGCCAGCAGCCCGGGACAGAGGACCGGGGAGCTGTTTTTT. Its translation: CASSPGQRTGELFF.

The genes are TRBV9 and TRBJ1-2; no firm D call. Trimming removed 2 bases at V and 6 bases at J, with 5 bases between. CDR3 length: 11 residues. Germline loops: CDR1 SGDLS, CDR2 YYNGEE. The CDR3, as DNA: TGTGCCAGCAGCGTGGGCAATGGCTACACCTTC. Translated, it gives CASSVGNGYTF.

This clone came up once. The J gene is TRBJ1-2, the V gene TRBV7-2; 8 bases agree with TRBD1. Germline loops: CDR1 SGHTA, CDR2 FQGNSA. V shed 5 bases, J shed 8 bases, and the junction held 7 bases outside the gene matches. The length of the CDR3 is 13 residues. The CDR3 loop is CASSDGQGLGYTF. The CDR3 bases are TGTGCCAGCAGCGACGGACAGGGTCTGGGCTACACCTTC.

The chain has TRBV5-1 and TRBJ2-3; TRBD2 aligns across 10 bases. Germline trimming cut 0 bases from V and 5 bases from J; bases unmatched to any gene: 3. This CDR3 comprises 15 residues. Germline V gene data show CDR1 as SGHRS and CDR2 as YFSETQ. This CDR3 is CASSLERGGQDTQYF. Written as DNA, the CDR3 is TGCGCCAGCAGCTTGGAGCGGGGGGGCCAAGATACGCAGTATTTT.

Only a few counts were recorded for this clone. The chain combines TRBV2 with TRBJ2-3; maybe TRBD2 (7 bases). Trimming cost V 1 base and J 1 base, with 9 bases left between them. CDR1 is SNHLY, CDR2 FYNNEI, per germline. CDR3 size: 15 residues. CDR3 residues: CASSEGGGRTDTQYF. CDR3 sequence (DNA): TGTGCCAGCAGTGAAGGGGGGGGCCGCACAGATACGCAGTATTTT.

J is TRBJ1-1 and V is TRBV6-5; D may be TRBD1 (6 bases). Trimming removed 10 bases from V and 6 bases from J, with 18 bases in between. This CDR3 contains 13 residues. Germline V gives CDR1 MNHEY, CDR2 SVGAGI. CDR3 sequence: CATGGGARAEAFF. In DNA form, the CDR3 reads TGTGCCACAGGCGGGGGGGCTAGAGCTGAAGCTTTCTTT.

The chain couples TRBV7-2 to TRBJ2-3, with D unclear. This CDR3 is built from 11 residues. The V and J ends lost 6 bases and 3 bases respectively, with 4 bases between them. Germline V CDR1 and CDR2: SGHTA, FQGNSA. This CDR3 is CASSTTDTQYF. The CDR3 coding sequence is TGTGCCAGCAGTACTACAGATACGCAGTATTTT.

This chain joins TRBV4-1 and TRBJ1-3; D unclear. Trimming took off 3 bases at V and 2 bases at J, with 11 bases between the two ends. The germline V gene encodes CDR1 MGHRA and CDR2 YSYEKL. The CDR3 loop spans 15 amino acids. CDR3 bases: TGCGCCAGCAGCCAGCACTTCTTCGCTGGAAACACCATATATTTT. It yields the protein CASSQHFFAGNTIYF.

This chain links TRBV7-2 with TRBJ1-1; a weak D match, TRBD1 (6 bases). This CDR3 comprises 16 residues. Germline lookup yields CDR1 SGHTA and CDR2 FQGNSA. Trimming left V 3 bases short and J 1 base short, with 15 bases between. The CDR3 DNA follows: TGTGCCAGCAGCTTTGTGAAGACAGGCCCGAACACTGAAGCTTTCTTT. It yields the protein CASSFVKTGPNTEAFF.

The V gene is TRBV29-1, the J gene TRBJ1-6, with D unresolved. Trimming removed 6 bases from V and 3 bases from J, with 9 bases in between. This CDR3 contains 13 residues. Per germline, CDR1 SQVTM and CDR2 ANQGSEA. The CDR3 here is CSVLTSYNSPLHF. The CDR3 DNA reads as TGCAGCGTCCTGACAAGCTATAATTCACCCCTCCACTTT.

This clone was counted between two and nine times. The V gene is TRBV2, the J gene TRBJ2-2; 9 bases match TRBD2. V shed 2 bases and J 6 bases; nucleotides not matched to a gene: 4. This CDR3 region has 15 residues. Germline loops: CDR1 SNHLY, CDR2 FYNNEI. The CDR3 DNA reads as TGTGCCAGCAGTGAATCGCGGGGGGGCCCCGGGGAGCTGTTTTTT. Its translation: CASSESRGGPGELFF.

The chain employs TRBV6-4 and TRBJ2-3, with D perhaps matching TRBD2 (6 bases). CDR3 length equals 14 residues. V lost 6 bases and J 2 bases, leaving 12 bases between the germline ends. Germline loops: CDR1 MRHNA, CDR2 SNTAGT. The CDR3 DNA reads as TGTGCCAGCAGCTTAGCGGAGCACACAGATACGCAGTATTTT. It translates to CASSLAEHTDTQYF.

V and J are TRBV9 and TRBJ1-2, with 9 nucleotides matching TRBD1. Germline V gives CDR1 SGDLS, CDR2 YYNGEE. Trimming cost V 2 bases and J 4 bases; bases outside gene matches: 6. The CDR3 has 15 amino acids. CDR3 sequence: CASSVLGQGIYGYTF. The CDR3, as DNA: TGTGCCAGCAGCGTCCTGGGACAGGGAATCTATGGCTACACCTTC.

This clone was found a few times. The rearrangement links TRBV6-1 to TRBJ2-7; D remains ambiguous. Looked up from germline, CDR1 is MNHNS and CDR2 is SASEGT. The CDR3 runs 12 residues. Deletions cut 6 bases from V and 3 bases from J, with 9 bases between. The CDR3 loop reads CASRERVYEQYF. Written as DNA, the CDR3 is TGTGCCAGCAGAGAGAGAGTCTACGAGCAGTACTTC.

The V gene is TRBV4-2, the J gene TRBJ1-3; the D is unclear. Germline V gives CDR1 LGHNA, CDR2 YNFKEQ. Trimming stripped 0 bases from V and 4 bases from J, with 10 bases between. The CDR3 runs 15 residues. The CDR3, as DNA: TGTGCCAGCAGCCAAGAAACAGCCGTCGGAAACACCATATATTTT. Protein sequence: CASSQETAVGNTIYF.

The V gene is TRBV4-1, the J gene TRBJ1-6, with D possibly being TRBD1 (6 bases). With 4 bases removed from V and 4 bases from J, the gap between germline ends came to 11 bases. CDR1 and CDR2 (germline): MGHRA, YSYEKL. This CDR3 is built from 15 residues. The DNA of the CDR3 is TGCGCCAGCAGCCCCCAGGGGCAATATAATTCACCCCTCCACTTT. Encoded protein: CASSPQGQYNSPLHF.

This chain connects TRBV2 to TRBJ1-4; 9 bases are shared with TRBD1. CDR3 length: 14 residues. Germline CDR1 and CDR2: SNHLY and FYNNEI. Trimming took 5 bases from V and 15 from J; bases not matched to a gene: 13. CDR3 in amino acids: CASSRTGDSSTMFF. CDR3 nucleotides: TGTGCCAGCAGTCGGACAGGGGATAGCTCTACGATGTTTTTT.

The rearrangement links TRBV5-1 to TRBJ2-2; a possible D gene is TRBD1 (5 bases). In germline, CDR1 is SGHRS, CDR2 YFSETQ. With 0 bases removed from V and 2 bases from J, the gap between germline ends came to 8 bases. The CDR3 has 15 residues. In DNA, the CDR3 is TGCGCCAGCAGCTTGGGGACACGTAACACCGGGGAGCTGTTTTTT. It specifies CASSLGTRNTGELFF.

The chain joins TRBV6-5 to TRBJ1-2; D call uncertain. The germline V gene encodes CDR1 MNHEY and CDR2 SVGAGI. V gave up 6 bases and J gave up 13 bases, with 15 bases separating them. This CDR3 has 11 amino acids. The CDR3 loop reads CASSIGGVCTF. The DNA of the CDR3 is TGTGCCAGCAGCATCGGCGGGGTATGCACCTTC.

V usage is TRBV25-1 and J usage is TRBJ2-7, with a possible D match to TRBD1 (5 bases). This CDR3 comprises 13 residues. CDR1 and CDR2 from the germline V gene are MGHDK and SYGVNS. V lost 3 bases and J lost 4, with 10 bases in between. CDR3 DNA sequence: TGTGCCAGCAGTGATCCCAGGGTTTACGAGCAGTACTTC. Residues: CASSDPRVYEQYF.

The rearrangement uses TRBV10-2 and TRBJ2-7; D is unresolved. CDR3 length equals 13 residues. CDR1 is WSHSY and CDR2 is SAAADI in the germline V gene. Trimming pared 2 bases from V and 3 bases from J, leaving 8 bases between. CDR3 protein: CASSEAELYEQYF. CDR3 coding DNA: TGCGCCAGCAGTGAGGCGGAACTCTACGAGCAGTACTTC.

This chain joins TRBV2 and TRBJ2-4, with 7 positions matching TRBD1. The V and J ends lost 8 bases and 0 bases, in that order; junction bases with no gene match: 10. Germline values: CDR1 SNHLY, CDR2 FYNNEI. The CDR3 is 16 residues long. The CDR3 sequence is CASGTDSLVAKNIQYF. The CDR3 bases are TGTGCCAGCGGGACAGACAGTTTAGTAGCCAAAAACATTCAGTACTTC. Full variable domain (missing parts from reference TRBV2 and TRBJ2-4): EPEVTQTPSHQVTQMGQEVILRCVPISNHLYFYWYRQILGQKVEFLVSFYNNEISEKSEIFDDQFSVERPDGSNFTLKIRSTKLEDSAMYFCASGTDSLVAKNIQYFGAGTRLSVL.

The CDR3 spells CALSGEGGEQYF. In DNA, the CDR3 is TGTGCCCTATCAGGGGAGGGGGGGGAGCAGTACTTC. The chain combines TRBV6-1 with TRBJ2-7; TRBD2 is a possible D gene (7 bases). V was pared by 11 bases and J by 7 bases, with 18 bases between. This CDR3 spans 12 amino acids. Germline assignment: CDR1 MNHNS and CDR2 SASEGT.

The rearrangement joins TRBV7-6 to TRBJ1-1; 9 bases fit TRBD1. Germline loops: CDR1 SGHVS, CDR2 FNYEAQ. The trim removed 4 bases at V and 0 bases at J, leaving 3 bases unmatched. This CDR3 has 15 amino acids. CDR3 loop: CASSSGQGMNTEAFF. The CDR3 DNA sequence: TGTGCCAGCAGCTCGGGACAGGGAATGAACACTGAAGCTTTCTTT.

The V call is TRBV18, the J call TRBJ1-1; the match to TRBD1 covers 7 bases. The junction had 5 bases not matched to a gene; V was cut back by 3 bases and J by 1 base. The CDR3 runs to 15 residues. The germline gives CDR1 KGHSH, CDR2 LQKENI. The CDR3 here is CASSPQYRGNTEAFF. DNA of the CDR3: TGTGCCAGCTCACCCCAGTACAGGGGGAACACTGAAGCTTTCTTT.

The J gene is TRBJ2-7, the V gene TRBV29-1, with a tentative D call TRBD1 (6 bases). This CDR3 spans 12 amino acids. V lost 3 bases and J lost 4, with 10 bases in between. Germline lookup yields CDR1 SQVTM and CDR2 ANQGSEA. This CDR3 is CSVDQGTYEQYF. CDR3 coding DNA: TGCAGCGTTGATCAGGGGACATACGAGCAGTACTTC.